The clone carrying this T cell receptor (beta chain) showed up just a few times. Its target is not known. This entry is derived from a study of T cells in Graves' hyperthyroidism and ophthalmopathy. Study-wide results and limits: The authors' 13 V-J model separated ophthalmopathy from stable hyperthyroidism. The model made its ophthalmopathy prediction, and onset followed a median 6.5 months later.

Regions amplified from RNA transcripts were the TCR beta CDR3 regions. Initially, a first-round RT-PCR of the TCR CDR3 employed the HTBI primer set. A single record per CDR3 protein comes from TCRdb applying MiXCR to the multiplex PCR reads. The repertoire includes hundreds of thousands of distinct CDR3 sequences, under 15% of them detected once, and approximately 4.3% sits in the top ten. The CDR3 has 12 residues. V lost 5 bases and J lost 6, with 7 bases in between. In germline, CDR1 is LNHNV, CDR2 YYDKDF (reference sequence). The sample was blood. This receptor was obtained from a woman aged 40 to 50 with Graves' ophthalmopathy. The chain carries TRBV15 and TRBJ2-2; tentatively, D is TRBD2 (5 bases). The CDR3 DNA sequence: TGTGCCACCAGCGTCGGGGCCGGGGAGCTGTTTTTT. Encoded protein: CATSVGAGELFF.